The 2 T cell receptor beta chains listed next were all sequenced from one sample in a study of T cell clones after liver transplantation. Sequenced by immunoSEQ multiplex PCR; TCRdb stores in-frame clones only, minus some. Of 55,000 to 75,000 clones detected, about 73% appear once; the ten largest clones hold around 2.8%. The source material was CD4+ T cells from blood, sampled at the approximately 15-month timepoint. These receptors came from a human patient who received a liver transplant. Some T cells could come from the graft donor.

The chain links TRBV7-8 to TRBJ1-1; D is perhaps TRBD1 (6 bases). This CDR3 is 13 amino acids long. V dropped 3 bases and J dropped 6 bases, with 11 bases sitting between them. Germline CDR1 is SGHVS and CDR2 is FQNEAQ. The CDR3 region has the DNA TGTGCCAGCAGCTTTGGGGGGGGCGCTGAAGCTTTCTTT. As protein: CASSFGGGAEAFF.

This clone has just one count. The gene calls are TRBV11-2 and TRBJ1-5; 8 bases align to TRBD1. The CDR3 contains 14 residues. Per the germline V gene, CDR1 is SGHAT and CDR2 is FQNNGV. V gave up 5 bases and J gave up 5 bases; unmatched junction bases: 5. CDR3 sequence: CASSRGQGYQPQHF. The CDR3 bases are TGTGCCAGCAGCCGCGGACAGGGCTATCAGCCCCAGCATTTT. Variable domain in full (rest from reference TRBV11-2 and TRBJ1-5): EAGVAQSPRYKIIEKRQSVAFWCNPISGHATLYWYQQILGQGPKLLIQFQNNGVVDDSQLPKDRFSAERLKGVDSTLKIQPAKLEDSAVYLCASSRGQGYQPQHFGDGTRLSIL.